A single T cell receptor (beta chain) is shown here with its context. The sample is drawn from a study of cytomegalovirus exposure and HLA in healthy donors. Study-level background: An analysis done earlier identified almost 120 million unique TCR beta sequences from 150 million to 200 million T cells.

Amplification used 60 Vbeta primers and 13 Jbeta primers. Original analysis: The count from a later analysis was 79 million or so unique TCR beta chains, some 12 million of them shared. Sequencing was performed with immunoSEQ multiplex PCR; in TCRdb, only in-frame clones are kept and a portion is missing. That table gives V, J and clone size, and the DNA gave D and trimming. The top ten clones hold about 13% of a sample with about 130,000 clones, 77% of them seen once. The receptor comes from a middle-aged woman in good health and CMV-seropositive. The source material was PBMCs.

This CDR3 reads CASSLDTGRSSYEQYF. The CDR3 nucleotides are TGTGCCAGCAGCTTGGATACGGGTAGGAGCTCCTACGAGCAGTACTTC. The V call is TRBV5-4, the J call TRBJ2-7; unclear D gene. V lost 0 bases to trimming and J lost 0 bases, with 13 bases between them. The CDR3 runs to 16 residues. Germline CDR1 is SGHNT and CDR2 is YYREEE (reference sequence).